This TCR beta chain was recorded in a study of shared clonotypes between healthy human individuals. On the study more broadly: Three men and a couple of women, aged 18 to 49, were donors. Plates per donor: three CD4 naive, three CD4 memory, two CD8 naive, one CD8 memory.

Naive CD8 populations comprised CD45RO-negative cells positively selected for CCR7, excluding terminally differentiated effector memory CD45RA+ cells. Recent acute infections and vaccinations were absent in the healthy HIV-negative adult donors. Assay: immunoSEQ multiplex PCR; the TCRdb copy retains only in-frame clones and omits some. This table has roughly 2,000,000 clones, roughly 95% appearing once. The CDR3 sequence is 15 residues long. CDR1 is SEHNR, CDR2 FQNEAQ, per germline (reference sequence). V gave up 4 bases and J gave up 1 base, with 13 bases separating them. The chain uses TRBV7-9 and TRBJ1-1; D gene ambiguous. Sequenced: naive CD8+ T cells from PBMCs. This sequence was found in a man in his late teens or twenties in good health. Some clones in this sample may be carry-over from other donors' samples. The CDR3 nucleotides are TGTGCCAGCAGCTCCCTGCTAGTGAGGAACACTGAAGCTTTCTTT. This gives the protein CASSSLLVRNTEAFF.